The rows below give T cell receptor beta chains drawn from one sample of a study of cytomegalovirus exposure and HLA in healthy donors. Assay used: immunoSEQ multiplex PCR; TCRdb lists only in-frame clones, some missing. The table has more than 65,000 clones, around four fifths seen once. The sequenced material came from PBMCs. Receptors were obtained from a woman between 50 and 59 years old in good health and CMV-seropositive. The CDR3 runs from the conserved cysteine through the conserved F or W. A D gene is named only where the DNA matches it firmly. Part of the rows lack a size; the others show once, few, many or a class for expanded clones.

J: TRBJ2-3; D: -; size: -; V: TRBV27; length: 14; DNA: TGTGCCAGCAGTTTATTTGCGCCGTCGGATACGCAGTATTTT; CDR3: CASSLFAPSDTQYF
J: TRBJ2-1; D: TRBD1; size: -; V: TRBV10-3; length: 16; DNA: TGTGCCATCAGGGGGACAGGGGATAGCTCCTACAATGAGCAGTTCTTC; CDR3: CAIRGTGDSSYNEQFF
J: TRBJ1-4; D: -; size: -; V: TRBV7-8; length: 12; DNA: TGTGCCAGCAGCTTAGTCGGTGAAAAACTGTTTTTT; CDR3: CASSLVGEKLFF
J: TRBJ2-1; D: TRBD2; size: -; V: TRBV7-3; length: 14; DNA: TGTGCCAGCAGCTCGGGAGGGCCTTACAATGAGCAGTTCTTC; CDR3: CASSSGGPYNEQFF
J: TRBJ2-3; D: -; size: -; V: TRBV5-1; length: 12; DNA: TGCGCCAGCAGCATCGCCGAGGGAACGCAGTATTTT; CDR3: CASSIAEGTQYF
J: TRBJ2-7; D: -; size: once; V: TRBV13; length: 15; DNA: TGTGCCAGCAGCGTCCGGGACTTGAGCTCCTACGAGCAGTACTTC; CDR3: CASSVRDLSSYEQYF
J: TRBJ2-7; D: TRBD2; size: few; V: TRBV5-6; length: 18; DNA: TGTGCCAGCAGCTTGGCCCTTGGGACTAGCGGGAGCCCCTACGAGCAGTACTTC; CDR3: CASSLALGTSGSPYEQYF
J: TRBJ1-5; D: -; size: -; V: TRBV28; length: 14; DNA: TGTGCCAGCAGTGTGTGGGGCAGCAATCAGCCCCAGCATTTT; CDR3: CASSVWGSNQPQHF
J: TRBJ2-1; D: -; size: once; V: TRBV19; length: 14; DNA: TGTGCCAGTAGTATCACAGGGAAATCCAATGAGCAGTTCTTC; CDR3: CASSITGKSNEQFF
J: TRBJ2-1; D: TRBD2; size: -; V: TRBV19; length: 19; DNA: TGTGCCAGTAGTATTAGGGGCCCGACTAGCGGGAGCTCCTACAATGAGCAGTTCTTC; CDR3: CASSIRGPTSGSSYNEQFF
J: TRBJ2-1; D: -; size: -; V: TRBV28; length: 15; DNA: TGTGCCAGCAGTTTAGCGCCAGGGGACTACAATGAGCAGTTCTTC; CDR3: CASSLAPGDYNEQFF
J: TRBJ2-2; D: -; size: -; V: TRBV18; length: 17; DNA: TGTGCCAGCTCACCGACCTCTAGGCGGGCGAACACCGGGGAGCTGTTTTTT; CDR3: CASSPTSRRANTGELFF
J: TRBJ2-5; D: TRBD2; size: few; V: TRBV29-1; length: 10; DNA: TGCAGCGCGCGGGAGGAGACCCAGTACTTC; CDR3: CSAREETQYF
J: TRBJ1-5; D: TRBD1; size: -; V: TRBV19; length: 15; DNA: TGTGCCAGTAGTATGGCGGACAGGGGGGGTCAGCCCCAGCATTTT; CDR3: CASSMADRGGQPQHF